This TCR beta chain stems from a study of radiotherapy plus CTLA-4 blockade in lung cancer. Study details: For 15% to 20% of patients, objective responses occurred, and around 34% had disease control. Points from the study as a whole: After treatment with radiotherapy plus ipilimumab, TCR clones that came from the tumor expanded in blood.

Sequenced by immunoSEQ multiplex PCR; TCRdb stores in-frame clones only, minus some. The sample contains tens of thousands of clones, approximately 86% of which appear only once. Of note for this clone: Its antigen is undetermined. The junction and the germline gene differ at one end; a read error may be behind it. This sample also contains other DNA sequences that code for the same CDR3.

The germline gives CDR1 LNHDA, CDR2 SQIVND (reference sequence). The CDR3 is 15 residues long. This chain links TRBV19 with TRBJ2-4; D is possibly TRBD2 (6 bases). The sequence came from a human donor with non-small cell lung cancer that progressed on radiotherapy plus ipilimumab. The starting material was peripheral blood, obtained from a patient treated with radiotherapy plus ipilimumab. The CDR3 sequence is CASTRTTLAKNIQYF. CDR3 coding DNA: TGCGCCAGTACTCGGACTACCCTAGCCAAAAACATTCAGTACTTC.